This T cell receptor beta chain was identified during a study of T cells in Graves' hyperthyroidism and ophthalmopathy. General observations from the study: Classification by a 13 V-J model distinguished ophthalmopathy from stable hyperthyroidism.

Patients were aged 18 to 65, had disease duration under 2 months, and had newly diagnosed hyperthyroidism. Researchers took RNA transcripts and amplified the TCR beta CDR3 regions from them. RT-PCR in the first round (using the HTBI primer set) targeted the TCR CDR3. MiXCR, applied by TCRdb to the multiplex PCR reads, yields one record per CDR3 protein. The sample records hundreds of thousands of distinct CDR3 sequences, 40% to 55% being singletons. The CDR3 is 14 amino acids. Germline V gene data show CDR1 as SGHTA and CDR2 as FQGTGA. V was trimmed by 6 bases and J by 4 bases, leaving 16 bases between them. This clonotype has just a few counts. Antigen unknown.

This rearrangement joins TRBV7-3 to TRBJ2-7; D unresolved. The sequenced sample was peripheral blood or thyroid tissue (not recorded which). This receptor was identified in a woman aged 18 to 35 with Graves' hyperthyroidism. The CDR3 sequence is CASSLGPAGYEQYF. CDR3 coding DNA: TGTGCCAGCAGTCTAGGACCAGCAGGTTACGAGCAGTACTTC.